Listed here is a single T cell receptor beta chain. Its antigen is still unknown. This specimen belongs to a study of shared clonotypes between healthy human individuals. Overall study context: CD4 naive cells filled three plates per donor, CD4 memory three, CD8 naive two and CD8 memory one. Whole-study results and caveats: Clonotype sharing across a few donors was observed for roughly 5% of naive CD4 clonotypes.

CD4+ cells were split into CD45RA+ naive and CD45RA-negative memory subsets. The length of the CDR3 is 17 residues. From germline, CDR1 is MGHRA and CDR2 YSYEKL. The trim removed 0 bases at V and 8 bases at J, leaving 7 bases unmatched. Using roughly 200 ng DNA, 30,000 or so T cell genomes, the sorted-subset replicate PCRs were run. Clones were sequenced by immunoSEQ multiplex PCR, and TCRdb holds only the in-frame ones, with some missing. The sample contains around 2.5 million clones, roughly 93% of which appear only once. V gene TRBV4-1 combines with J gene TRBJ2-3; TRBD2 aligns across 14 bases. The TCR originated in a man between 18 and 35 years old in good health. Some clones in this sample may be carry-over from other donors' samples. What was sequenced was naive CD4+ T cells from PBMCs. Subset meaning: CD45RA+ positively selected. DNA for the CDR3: TGCGCCAGCAGCCAAGAGGGACTAGCGGGAGATATGGCTACGCAGTATTTT. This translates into CASSQEGLAGDMATQYF.